This T cell receptor beta chain was recovered during a study of cytomegalovirus exposure and HLA in healthy donors. These donors were members of the approximately 110-subject validation cohort, a group separate from the roughly 670-subject first cohort. Turning to this clone: Its specificity is unknown. The sample holds other DNA sequences that translate to the same CDR3.

Measured with immunoSEQ multiplex PCR; TCRdb has only the in-frame clones, and not every one. The sample carries 150,000 to 200,000 clones, approximately 86% recorded once. Study-level points and caveats: Some TCR beta chains (more than 150 of them) were listed as cytomegalovirus-associated. CMV antigen specificity was confirmed in vitro for a few CMV-associated chains.

Looked up from germline, CDR1 is KGHSH and CDR2 is LQKENI. Trimming removed 1 base at V and 1 base at J, with 7 bases between. There are 14 residues in the CDR3. The source material was PBMCs. This TCR came from a man aged 30 to 39 in good health and CMV-seropositive. The J gene is TRBJ2-5, the V gene TRBV18; D is possibly TRBD1 (5 bases). The CDR3 DNA follows: TGTGCCAGCTCACCACGACAGTCCCAAGAGACCCAGTACTTC. Amino acid sequence: CASSPRQSQETQYF.